A single sample is the source of the 9 T cell receptor beta chains below, sequenced in a study of cytomegalovirus exposure and HLA in healthy donors. Both 60 Vbeta primers and 13 Jbeta primers went into the PCR. The repertoire was sequenced with immunoSEQ multiplex PCR; TCRdb's copy has only in-frame clones and lacks some. The sample carries about 170,000 clones, 70% to 80% recorded once. Sequencing was done on a sample of PBMCs. The receptor set was obtained from a woman in her forties or fifties in good health and CMV-seronegative.

The chain combines TRBV28 with TRBJ2-1; D gene unclear. CDR3 length equals 16 residues. Trimming removed 2 bases at V and 3 bases at J, with 14 bases between. CDR1 and CDR2 from the germline V gene are MDHEN and SYDVKM. CDR3 nucleotides: TGTGCCAGCAGTTTACTAAACGGTCCTGGCTACAATGAGCAGTTCTTC. It yields the protein CASSLLNGPGYNEQFF.

The chain is built from TRBV7-9 and TRBJ1-5; TRBD1 is a possible D gene (6 bases). Germline lookup yields CDR1 SEHNR and CDR2 FQNEAQ (reference sequence). The CDR3 contains 14 residues. V was clipped by 7 bases and J by 6 bases, with 16 bases between them. In DNA form, the CDR3 reads TGTGCCAGCACCCCGAGGGGGGGTAGTCAGCCCCAGCATTTT. It translates to CASTPRGGSQPQHF.

This clone has more than one count but fewer than ten. The rearrangement uses TRBV5-1 and TRBJ1-1, with TRBD1 matching 9 bases. Germline V gene lookup returns CDR1 SGHRS and CDR2 YFSETQ. The CDR3 loop spans 15 amino acids. The V segment lost 0 bases and the J segment 6 bases; nucleotides outside the gene matches: 6. CDR3 nucleotides: TGCGCCAGCAGCTTGGAGGGACAGGGAATCTCTGAAGCTTTCTTT. This sequence encodes CASSLEGQGISEAFF.

This clone was seen once. The chain combines TRBV18 with TRBJ2-1, with 7 bases fitting TRBD1. Germline CDR1 reads KGHSH; CDR2 reads LQKENI. V was pared by 8 bases and J by 0 bases, with 7 bases of the junction left unmatched. The CDR3 sequence is 15 residues long. The CDR3 nucleotides read TGTGCCAGCGTGCGACAGGGATTCTCCTACAATGAGCAGTTCTTC. The encoded protein is CASVRQGFSYNEQFF.

This sequence joins TRBV28 and TRBJ1-6; no clear D gene. Trimming left V 8 bases short and J 6 bases short, with 11 bases between. The CDR3 spans 13 residues. Germline V gene sequence: CDR1 MDHEN, CDR2 SYDVKM. The CDR3 here is CASRGRGNSPLHF. For the CDR3, the DNA is TGTGCCAGCCGAGGGCGGGGTAATTCACCCCTCCACTTT.

This chain connects TRBV29-1 to TRBJ2-2; D is ambiguous. This CDR3 comprises 12 residues. Trimming left V 4 bases short and J 4 bases short, with 7 bases between. Per the germline V gene, CDR1 is SQVTM and CDR2 is ANQGSEA. In DNA, the CDR3 is TGCAGCGTTGCTCAGTTCACCGGGGAGCTGTTTTTT. It is translated as CSVAQFTGELFF.

The rearrangement links TRBV30 to TRBJ1-3; tentatively, D is TRBD1 (6 bases). CDR3 size: 11 residues. In germline, CDR1 is GTSNPN, CDR2 SVGIG (reference sequence). With 8 bases removed from V and 3 bases from J, the gap between germline ends came to 8 bases. CDR3 amino acids: CANRVGNTIYF. In DNA, the CDR3 is TGTGCCAACAGGGTTGGAAACACCATATATTTT.

The chain uses TRBV29-1 and TRBJ1-5; 9 bases are shared with TRBD1. The CDR3 covers 14 residues. The germline V gene has CDR1 SQVTM and CDR2 ANQGSEA. V trimming: 4 bases; J trimming: 4 bases; junction bases outside the gene matches: 5. The CDR3 loop reads CSVGSGQGNQPQHF. CDR3 DNA: TGCAGCGTTGGTTCAGGACAGGGGAATCAGCCCCAGCATTTT.

V is TRBV5-5 and J is TRBJ2-1, with a weak D call TRBD1 (6 bases). CDR1 and CDR2 from the germline V gene are SGHKS and YYEKEE (reference sequence). V dropped 4 bases and J dropped 6 bases, with 23 bases sitting between them. CDR3 length equals 17 residues. CDR3 coding DNA: TGTGCCAGCAGCACAGCAGGGGTAGGTCTTTCGGGCAATGAGCAGTTCTTC. Residues: CASSTAGVGLSGNEQFF.